The sequence of this TCR beta chain was determined in a study of blood T cells in healthy people across ages. At the level of the study: T cells yielded about one barcoded beta molecule per two cells through template switching.

The V gene's germline CDR1 is SGHTA and CDR2 FQGNSA. Trimming shortened V by 3 bases and J by 0 bases, and 12 bases separated the two germline ends. There are 15 residues in the CDR3. PCR was performed a second time for roughly 7 to 11 cycles using a sample-barcoded 5' primer and a J-beta primer mix. TCRdb reanalysed the 5' RACE reads using MiXCR and keeps one entry per CDR3 protein. This sample has about 400,000 distinct CDR3 sequences, with 45% to 60% found just once. This sequence was found in a man aged 60 to 69 in good health. The sample taken for sequencing was blood. The J gene is TRBJ2-7, the V gene TRBV7-2; either TRBD1 or TRBD2 may supply D (5 bases each). Written as DNA, the CDR3 is TGTGCCAGCAGCTTGGGGGAAAGGGTCTCCTACGAGCAGTACTTC. The encoded protein is CASSLGERVSYEQYF.